This TCR beta chain emerged from a study of blood T cell repertoires in COVID-19. Overall study: Collection of acute and convalescent COVID-19 samples took place in the United States, Italy and Spain.

Those who participated ranged in age from roughly 18 to 90 years and resided in 20 to 30 US areas. Methods used by the authors: Nucleated cell counts were estimated from reference gene primer amplification. Sequenced by immunoSEQ multiplex PCR; TCRdb stores in-frame clones only, minus some. The V and J calls and clone size are taken from that table; D and trimming were inferred from the DNA. Seen here are some 270,000 clones, 85% to 90% observed once, and the top ten hold over 4%. V trimming: 3 bases; J trimming: 6 bases; junction bases outside the gene matches: 7. This CDR3 contains 14 residues. Germline CDR1 is SGDLS and CDR2 is YYNGEE.

The sample was PBMCs or T cells enriched from blood (not recorded which). The source of this sequence is a woman aged 25 to 45 with acute COVID-19. The rearrangement joins TRBV9 to TRBJ2-7, with 9 bases that match TRBD1. The CDR3 protein is CASSAPGQGGEQYF. CDR3 bases: TGTGCCAGCAGCGCCCCGGGACAGGGTGGCGAGCAGTACTTC.